These 8 T cell receptor beta chains were sequenced from one sample in a study of human T cells and chemical hapten exposure. Time point in this sample: pre-sensitization, week 0. Treatment in this sample: therapeutic diphenylcyclopropenone sensitization with weekly scalp DPC. MiXCR, applied by TCRdb to the RACE reads, yields one record per CDR3 protein. This repertoire shows about 380,000 distinct CDR3 sequences, more than 4.5% found once; its top ten account for around 2.6%. Specimen: whole blood, collected in connection with sensitization to the hapten diphenylcyclopropenone (DPC). The receptor source for this set is a woman in her fifties or sixties with alopecia areata. Some clones in this sample may be carry-over from other donors' samples.

V and J are TRBV6-5 and TRBJ1-5; D is uncertain. The germline V gene has CDR1 MNHEY and CDR2 SVGAGI. V was clipped by 6 bases and J by 8 bases, with 17 bases between them. The CDR3 covers 14 residues. CDR3 nucleotides: TGTGCCAGCAGCCAAAGCGGAGGGCTAAAGCCCCAGCATTTT. Protein sequence: CASSQSGGLKPQHF.

This chain joins TRBV4-1 and TRBJ2-7, with TRBD2 as a possible D gene (6 bases). V dropped 2 bases and J dropped 5 bases, with 10 bases sitting between them. The CDR3 spans 13 residues. CDR1 is MGHRA and CDR2 is YSYEKL in the germline V gene. The CDR3 nucleotides read TGCGCCAGCAGCCAAACTAGCTTCCACGAGCAGTACTTC. Its translation: CASSQTSFHEQYF.

This clonotype was recorded at least ten times. The chain employs TRBV6-5 and TRBJ1-2; no clear D gene. Trimming removed 6 bases at V and 3 bases at J, with 11 bases between. The CDR3 runs 13 residues. Germline CDR1 reads MNHEY; CDR2 reads SVGAGI. CDR3 nucleotides: TGTGCCAGCAGATCTAGGGAAGACTATGGCTACACCTTC. Protein: CASRSREDYGYTF.

This clonotype was counted ten times or more. This chain connects TRBV16 to TRBJ1-1; no definite D call. The germline V gene has CDR1 KGHSY and CDR2 FQNENV. Trimming took off 1 base at V and 5 bases at J, with 14 bases between the two ends. The CDR3 covers 15 residues. CDR3 in DNA: TGTGCCAGCAGCCAATATAAGGGTGTGGGGACTGAAGCTTTCTTT. Its protein product is CASSQYKGVGTEAFF.

In this sample, this clonotype turned up many times. V usage is TRBV7-2 and J usage is TRBJ2-3; 7 bases fit TRBD2. Germline values: CDR1 SGHTA, CDR2 FQGNSA. J lost 3 bases, V lost 6 bases, and 12 bases had no gene match. The CDR3 totals 16 residues. CDR3 DNA: TGTGCCAGCAGTAGAGGACCCAGCGGGAAAACAGATACGCAGTATTTT. The encoded protein is CASSRGPSGKTDTQYF.

The rearrangement joins TRBV30 to TRBJ1-1; D uncertain. The CDR3 extends over 11 amino acids. Trimming shortened V by 0 bases and J by 6 bases, and 5 bases separated the two germline ends. Germline CDR1 reads GTSNPN; CDR2 reads SVGIG (reference sequence). The CDR3 is CAWSVLAEAFF. CDR3 nucleotides: TGTGCCTGGAGTGTCTTGGCTGAAGCTTTCTTT.

This clonotype has ten or more counts. The V and J genes are TRBV12-3 or TRBV12-4 and TRBJ1-2, with D tentatively TRBD1 (5 bases). The CDR3 runs 14 residues. Deletions cut 2 bases from V and 4 bases from J, with 11 bases between. The CDR3 here is CASSLMGGSYGYTF. The CDR3 region has the DNA TGTGCCAGCAGTTTAATGGGGGGATCCTATGGCTACACCTTC.

This clonotype was detected many times. This sequence joins TRBV5-1 and TRBJ2-3; D is ambiguous. The CDR3 is 17 amino acids. Trimming left V 5 bases short and J 5 bases short, with 24 bases between. Germline lookup yields CDR1 SGHRS and CDR2 YFSETQ. The CDR3 is CASSYGLRASLQDTQYF. The CDR3 nucleotides are TGCGCCAGCAGTTACGGCTTACGGGCATCGCTCCAAGATACGCAGTATTTT.